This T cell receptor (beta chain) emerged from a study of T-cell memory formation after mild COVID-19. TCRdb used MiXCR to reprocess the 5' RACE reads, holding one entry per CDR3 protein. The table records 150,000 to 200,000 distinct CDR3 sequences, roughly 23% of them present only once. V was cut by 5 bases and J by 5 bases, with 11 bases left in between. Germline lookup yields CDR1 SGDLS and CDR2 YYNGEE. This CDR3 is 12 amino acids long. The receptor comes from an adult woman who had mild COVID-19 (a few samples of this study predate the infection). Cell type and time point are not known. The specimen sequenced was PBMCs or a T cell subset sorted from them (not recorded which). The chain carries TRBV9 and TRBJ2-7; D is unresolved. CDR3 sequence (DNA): TGTGCCAGCAGTGTCGGTCCCCACGAGCAGTACTTC. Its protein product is CASSVGPHEQYF.